This paragraph covers one T cell receptor delta chain sequence. The CDR3 runs to 21 residues. The germline gives CDR1 TSWWSYY, CDR2 QGS. TCRdb processed the reads again with the CATT caller. The sample holds fewer than 12,000 delta-chain clones, about 9% seen once. The sample is drawn from a study of gamma-delta chains in newborns, infants, children. Study context: Microbial exposure reportedly drives polyclonal innate γδ T cell expansion after birth.

The receptor was derived from a child who was a newborn, infant or young child, either healthy, febrile or measles-vaccinated (not recorded which). The V call is TRDV1, the J call TRDJ2; D may be TRDD3 (5 bases). The end of the DNA is better explained by TRDJ1, so the J call may be wrong. The material sequenced was blood. The CDR3 reads CALGEPPVREAGGIRTAQLIF. For the CDR3, the DNA is TGTGCTCTTGGGGAACCCCCGGTTAGGGAGGCTGGCGGGATTCGGACAGCACAACTCATCTTT.